This passage covers 26 T cell receptor beta chains from one sample sequenced in a study of regulatory T cells in long-lasting Graves disease. Arm-PCR of CDR3 regions with iRepertoire HTBI primers generated TCR beta libraries. In TCRdb, the multiplex PCR reads were re-called with MiXCR into one record per CDR3 protein. The sample lists approximately 500,000 distinct CDR3 sequences, 20% to 25% occurring once. Time point noted: persistent/refractory GD, antithyroid drugs over 5 years with positive TRAb. PBMCs provided the RNA from which the TCR library was made. The sequencing used peripheral blood mononuclear cells (PBMCs), collected when the disease was refractory, from a patient treated with antithyroid drugs. These receptors were obtained from a female donor with Graves disease.

This clonotype was detected ten times or more. The chain joins TRBV6-4 to TRBJ1-1, with TRBD1 identical over 9 bases. Losses at the gene ends were 4 bases for V and 4 bases for J; bases not matched to a gene: 4. There are 14 residues in the CDR3. The germline V gene has CDR1 MRHNA and CDR2 SNTAGT. CDR3 DNA sequence: TGTGCCAGCAGTGGGGGGACAGGGTTCACTGAAGCTTTCTTT. Translated, it gives CASSGGTGFTEAFF.

Here the CDR3 DNA reads TGCAGCGCCAGGGGGAGGGTCTCCTACGAGCAGTACTTC. The encoded protein is CSARGRVSYEQYF. V and J are TRBV29-1 and TRBJ2-7, with D possibly called TRBD1 or TRBD2 (7 bases each). CDR1 and CDR2 (germline): SQVTM, ANQGSEA. There are 13 residues in the CDR3. Trimming took off 7 bases at V and 0 bases at J, with 13 bases between the two ends.

This clonotype was recorded a few times. The chain joins TRBV18 to TRBJ2-2; D possibly corresponds to TRBD1 (5 bases). The CDR3 is made up of 13 amino acids. Trimming removed 4 bases at V and 4 bases at J, with 7 bases between. The germline V gene encodes CDR1 KGHSH and CDR2 LQKENI. The CDR3, as DNA: TGTGCCAGCTCACTACAGGCCACCGGGGAGCTGTTTTTT. It translates to CASSLQATGELFF.

This clonotype was seen more than once but under ten times. The chain carries TRBV19 and TRBJ1-5; no clear D gene. V gave up 1 base and J gave up 0 bases, with 16 bases separating them. The CDR3 contains 18 residues. CDR1 is LNHDA, CDR2 SQIVND, per germline (reference sequence). The CDR3 here is CASSIASVALYSNQPQHF. In DNA, the CDR3 is TGTGCCAGTAGTATAGCCTCCGTTGCTCTTTATAGCAATCAGCCCCAGCATTTT.

This clonotype came up a few times. This chain joins TRBV19 and TRBJ1-1; tentative D call: TRBD1 (5 bases). There are 13 residues in the CDR3. Germline V lookup: CDR1 LNHDA, CDR2 SQIVND (reference sequence). The ends were cut back, 3 bases at V and 6 bases at J, with 11 bases in the middle. The CDR3 reads CASSILRGSEAFF. The CDR3 DNA sequence: TGTGCCAGTAGTATTCTAAGGGGTTCTGAAGCTTTCTTT.

This clonotype has at least ten counts. This chain connects TRBV12-3 or TRBV12-4 to TRBJ2-7, with TRBD1 matching 9 bases. J gave up 6 bases and V 10 bases, and 13 bases lay outside the gene matches. This CDR3 has 14 amino acids. CDR3 sequence: CAIPTRDRVREQYF. CDR3 sequence (DNA): TGTGCCATCCCTACCCGGGACAGGGTTCGCGAGCAGTACTTC.

This clonotype has more than one count but fewer than ten. The chain employs TRBV6-7 and TRBJ1-2, with TRBD1 matching 10 bases. TRBV6-7 is labeled an ORF, and its function is uncertain. The CDR3 covers 16 residues. Trimming removed 4 bases from V and 4 bases from J; junction bases left unmatched: 9. The CDR3, as DNA: TGTGCCAGCAGTTCAGACAGGGGGCAAGGGGTCTATGGCTACACCTTC. This translates into CASSSDRGQGVYGYTF.

This chain uses TRBV12-3 or TRBV12-4 with TRBJ2-7; D possibly corresponds to TRBD1 (5 bases). This CDR3 spans 10 amino acids. V was clipped by 8 bases and J by 5 bases, with 7 bases between them. The CDR3 loop is CASGQNEQYF. CDR3 bases: TGTGCCAGCGGACAAAACGAGCAGTACTTC.

The J gene is TRBJ2-7, the V gene TRBV27; 10 bases are shared with TRBD1. Germline V gene sequence: CDR1 MNHEY, CDR2 SMNVEV (reference sequence). The ends lost 3 bases at V and 2 bases at J; junction bases unmatched: 1. The CDR3 extends over 14 amino acids. CDR3 nucleotides: TGTGCCAGCAGTTTCGACAGGGGGCCCTACGAGCAGTACTTC. Its translation is CASSFDRGPYEQYF.

The CDR3 here is CASSTDWGNTQYF. The CDR3 DNA reads as TGTGCCAGCAGCACAGACTGGGGTAATACGCAGTATTTT. The gene calls are TRBV11-3 and TRBJ2-3, with unresolved D. Deletions cut 5 bases from V and 7 bases from J, with 13 bases between. The germline CDR1 and CDR2 sequences are SGHNT and YENEEA. This CDR3 comprises 13 residues.

Many counts were recorded for this clonotype. The gene calls are TRBV27 and TRBJ1-2; no definite D call. V was shortened by 10 bases and J by 5 bases, with 11 bases between the two germline ends. Germline CDR1 MNHEY, CDR2 SMNVEV (reference sequence). There are 11 residues in the CDR3. In DNA, the CDR3 is TGTGCCATCTCGGACGGATATGGCTACACCTTC. This translates into CAISDGYGYTF.

With regard to this clonotype: This sequence may be a read error, since a much larger clone differs from it by one base. The genes are TRBV12-3 or TRBV12-4 and TRBJ2-7; 11 nucleotides agree with TRBD1. The CDR3 is 15 amino acids. CDR3 protein: CAGSPSGQGAEEQYF. DNA for the CDR3: TGTGCCGGCAGCCCTTCCGGACAGGGGGCGGAAGAGCAGTACTTC.

The chain links TRBV29-1 to TRBJ2-7; 9 bases are a match to TRBD1. J lost 7 bases, V lost 3 bases, and 7 bases had no gene match. There are 13 residues in the CDR3. CDR1 is SQVTM, CDR2 ANQGSEA, per germline. The CDR3 DNA is TGCAGCGTTGAGGGGGGACAGGGAATTGAGCAGTACTTC. Translating it yields CSVEGGQGIEQYF.

In this sample, this clonotype turned up many times. The CDR3 loop reads CSVEDRWEQYF. Here the CDR3 DNA reads TGCAGCGTTGAAGATCGCTGGGAGCAGTACTTC. This chain joins TRBV29-1 and TRBJ2-7; unclear D gene. Trimming shortened V by 0 bases and J by 7 bases, and 7 bases separated the two germline ends. Germline CDR1 SQVTM, CDR2 ANQGSEA. The CDR3 runs 11 residues.

This clonotype showed up just a few times. The chain uses TRBV4-1 and TRBJ2-5; D is uncertain. The CDR3 sequence is 14 residues long. V lost 1 base and J 2 bases, leaving 8 bases between the germline ends. CDR1 is MGHRA and CDR2 is YSYEKL in the germline V gene. As DNA, the CDR3 is TGCGCCAGCAGCCAAGGGCCAGGTCAAGAGACCCAGTACTTC. Translating gives CASSQGPGQETQYF.

The gene calls are TRBV7-9 and TRBJ2-2; 10 bases are shared with TRBD2. The V and J ends lost 5 bases and 4 bases, in that order; junction bases with no gene match: 7. This CDR3 contains 16 residues. Germline V gives CDR1 SEHNR, CDR2 FQNEAQ (reference sequence). DNA for the CDR3: TGTGCCAGCAGCCGACCTAGCGGGAGCAGCACCGGGGAGCTGTTTTTT. Residues: CASSRPSGSSTGELFF.

This clonotype was counted many times. The chain is built from TRBV2 and TRBJ1-2; 8 nucleotides align to TRBD1. CDR3 length equals 15 residues. The V gene's germline CDR1 is SNHLY and CDR2 FYNNEI. V lost 5 bases to trimming and J lost 2 bases; unmatched junction nucleotides: 7. The CDR3 nucleotides read TGTGCCAGCAGTAAGGAGGGACAGGCGAACTATGGCTACACCTTC. Encoded protein: CASSKEGQANYGYTF.

This clonotype was picked up many times. The rearrangement uses TRBV7-2 and TRBJ2-7; TRBD2 agrees at 11 bases. In germline, CDR1 is SGHTA, CDR2 FQGNSA. This CDR3 contains 15 residues. The trim removed 1 base at V and 2 bases at J, leaving 1 base unmatched. CDR3 amino acids: CASSLVLAGAYEQYF. The CDR3 bases are TGTGCCAGCAGCTTAGTACTAGCGGGGGCCTACGAGCAGTACTTC.

This clonotype was found many times. This chain connects TRBV28 to TRBJ2-7; TRBD2 matches at 11 bases. Germline V lookup: CDR1 MDHEN, CDR2 SYDVKM. The CDR3 covers 14 residues. V shed 10 bases, J shed 3 bases, and the junction held 8 bases outside the gene matches. CDR3: CATLLAGEGYEQYF. Here the CDR3 DNA reads TGTGCCACCCTACTAGCGGGAGAGGGCTACGAGCAGTACTTC.

In this sample, this clonotype turned up a few times. V and J are TRBV7-9 and TRBJ1-4; the D is unclear. Germline CDR1 is SEHNR and CDR2 is FQNEAQ (reference sequence). The CDR3 contains 16 residues. V lost 5 bases and J 8 bases, leaving 21 bases between the germline ends. The CDR3 DNA sequence: TGTGCCAGCAGCCCACATACAGCGGGAATACTCGAAAAACTGTTTTTT. Its protein is CASSPHTAGILEKLFF.

This clonotype was observed many times. V gene TRBV6-1 combines with J gene TRBJ2-7; 11 bases line up with TRBD2. The CDR3 consists of 15 residues. Germline loops: CDR1 MNHNS, CDR2 SASEGT. Trimming at V came to 5 bases and at J to 1 base, leaving 4 bases not matched to a gene. The chain's CDR3 is CASSKRLAGSYEQYF. The CDR3 DNA reads as TGTGCCAGCAGTAAAAGACTAGCGGGATCCTACGAGCAGTACTTC.

This clonotype was recorded a few times. This chain uses TRBV7-2 with TRBJ1-2; D may be TRBD1 (5 bases). The V gene lost 5 bases and the J gene lost 5 bases, with 12 bases spanning the gap. Germline CDR1 SGHTA, CDR2 FQGNSA. There are 13 residues in the CDR3. Here the CDR3 reads CASSKDSYYGYTF. DNA of the CDR3: TGTGCCAGCAGCAAAGACAGTTATTATGGCTACACCTTC.

Only a few counts were recorded for this clonotype. The chain couples TRBV30 to TRBJ1-1, with 9 bases identical to TRBD1. Germline V gene lookup returns CDR1 GTSNPN and CDR2 SVGIG (reference sequence). Trimming at V came to 5 bases and at J to 6 bases, leaving 4 bases not matched to a gene. The CDR3 is 12 amino acids. The CDR3 DNA is TGTGCCTGGGGAACAGGGGGCCCTGAAGCTTTCTTT. This codes for CAWGTGGPEAFF. The variable domain in full, completed from reference TRBV30 and TRBJ1-1, reads SQTIHQWPATLVQPVGSPLSLECTVEGTSNPNLYWYRQAAGRGLQLLFYSVGIGQISSEVPQNLSASRPQDRQFILSSKKLLLSDSGFYLCAWGTGGPEAFFGQGTRLTVV.

J is TRBJ1-1 and V is TRBV6-1; D is perhaps TRBD1 (6 bases). CDR1 and CDR2 from the germline V gene are MNHNS and SASEGT. The CDR3 spans 13 residues. The ends were cut back, 4 bases at V and 6 bases at J, with 12 bases in the middle. The CDR3 protein is CASSAYRDPEAFF. In nucleotides, the CDR3 is TGTGCCAGCAGTGCCTACAGGGACCCTGAAGCTTTCTTT.

Notes on this clonotype: Being one base from a much bigger clone, this may be a read error. The chain links TRBV2 to TRBJ1-1; weak D call: TRBD1 (5 bases). CDR3 length: 15 amino acids. The V end lost 6 bases, the J end lost 3 bases, and 17 bases lay between the germline ends. The germline V gene has CDR1 SNHLY and CDR2 FYNNEI. This CDR3 is CASRPGAQLDTEAFF. CDR3 sequence (DNA): TGTGCCAGCAGGCCCGGGGCCCAATTGGACACTGAAGCTTTCTTT.

The sample holds many counts of this clonotype. This chain uses TRBV7-9 with TRBJ1-1; D perhaps matches TRBD1 (5 bases). The germline V gene encodes CDR1 SEHNR and CDR2 FQNEAQ (reference sequence). The CDR3 runs to 14 residues. The germline V and J ends were trimmed by 7 bases and 1 base, with 13 bases remaining between them. CDR3 protein: CASIGVPGNTEAFF. CDR3 coding DNA: TGTGCCAGCATAGGGGTTCCGGGGAACACTGAAGCTTTCTTT.